The source of this TCR beta chain is a study of blood T cell repertoires in COVID-19 (dated by TCRdb to about 2020). With respect to the entire study: Samples from collaborators originated in the United States, Italy and Spain and spanned both the acute and convalescent phases of COVID-19. Subjects who had been exposed to COVID-19, were actively infected with it, or had recovered from it provided the deeply sampled blood TCRbeta repertoires that made up the dataset. A de-identified subject ID, COVID-19 status, age in years and sex were almost always included in the sample metadata. The prospective study material was composed of cDNA or gDNA derived from T cells, B-cell-depleted T cells, or PBMCs. The samples were drawn from two sources: the first 160 participants of the ongoing ImmuneRACE study, and fewer than 1,500 subjects contributed by 6 global collaborators. Where available, HLA class I and class II types were obtained from metadata supplied by the sample provider rather than from assay-based typing. The repertoires were released in a freely available public database intended as a resource for research on the immune response to SARS-CoV-2.

Results the study describes overall, beyond this receptor: The quantity of clinical and demographic metadata differed by source and by participant and was supplied without curation.

TCRbeta CDR3 regions were amplified from genomic DNA by means of the immunoSEQ Assay, a bias-controlled multiplex PCR. Under the source paper's analysis protocol: The number of nucleated cells in each sample was estimated from the amplification of reference gene primers within the assay. To quantify the absolute abundance of each unique TCRbeta CDR3 rearrangement, sequence reads were collapsed and filtered. For each sample, productive Simpson clonality was calculated as the square root of Simpson's diversity index across productive rearrangements. This is the immuneACCESS table as TCRdb keeps it, with only in-frame sequences that have V and J called. A part of the clones is gone; compared with another copy, unresolved V genes explain less than half, and the rest is unexplained. The V and J calls and clone size were taken over from that table, and D and trimming were inferred from the DNA. The table for this sample lists some 200,000 clones; 84% of them were counted only once. Roughly 5.3% of the sample is taken by the ten largest.

Cut back by 1 base and 3 bases, the V and J ends lie 10 bases apart. The CDR3 sequence holds 14 residues, the cysteine and phenylalanine included. Kept here is only the CDR3 DNA, which spans 42 bases and is read in frame from base 1. The germline V gene specifies LGHNT as CDR1 and FRNRAP as CDR2. Details on this clone: Its antigen is not yet known. No qualities accompany the bases; no much larger clone lies one base away.

Another Seattle source contributed samples from volunteer blood donors who had recovered from COVID-19. Whole blood was collected in K2EDTA tubes by collaborating institutions according to the institutions' own protocols. For TCRbeta analysis, collaborators shipped samples as frozen whole blood, isolated PBMCs, or DNA extracted from either of those sample types. The chain uses TRBV12-5 and TRBJ2-7, and the D gene may be TRBD2, 5 bases matching. The material sequenced was peripheral blood. This receptor was identified in a woman in her sixties or seventies who had recovered from COVID-19. For the CDR3, the sequence is CASGLGVRGYEQYF. The DNA reads as follows: TGTGCTAGTGGTTTGGGGGTCCGGGGCTACGAGCAGTACTTC.